This T cell receptor beta chain came from a study of control samples from healthy donors and cancer patients. On this clone itself: At one end, the junction sequence differs from germline, possibly due to a read error.

The CDR3 length is 13 residues. CDR1 and CDR2 from the germline V gene are SEHNR and FQNEAQ (reference sequence). Measured with immunoSEQ multiplex PCR; TCRdb has only the in-frame clones, and not every one. The profile covers about 150,000 clones, with roughly 92% appearing a single time and roughly 0.7% taken by the ten largest. Input material: blood. This chain links TRBV7-9 with TRBJ2-7; TRBD2 matches 15 bases. The TCR originated in a woman in her 30s in good health. This CDR3 reads CASSPGLAGGLHF. The CDR3 DNA follows: TGTGCCAGCAGCCCCGGACTAGCGGGGGGGCTTCACTTC.